These T cell receptor beta chains were read from a single sample in a study of early T cells in non-severe SARS-CoV-2 infection. TCRdb ran MiXCR on the 5' RACE reads and lists one entry per CDR3 protein. The table shows 60,000 to 75,000 distinct CDR3 sequences, with around 4.2% occurring only once. Sequenced here: whole blood, sampled at baseline. The receptors were sampled from an adult who was a healthcare worker with PCR-confirmed SARS-CoV-2 infection or an uninfected control (not recorded which). The donor label of this sample is uncertain. CDR3s include the opening cysteine and the closing phenylalanine or tryptophan. The order of the fields is V gene, CDR3 length, J gene, CDR3 protein.

V: TRBV28
length: 14
J: TRBJ1-1
CDR3: CASSSGQGATEAFF

V: TRBV7-2
length: 11
J: TRBJ1-1
CDR3: CASSLETEAFF

V: TRBV3-1
length: 16
J: TRBJ2-7
CDR3: CASSQDPGPSSYEQYF

V: TRBV11-2
length: 13
J: TRBJ2-1
CDR3: CASSQGQGSEQFF

V: TRBV5-4
length: 14
J: TRBJ2-5
CDR3: CALGGRAEQETQYF

V: TRBV12-3/TRBV12-4
length: 12
J: TRBJ2-7
CDR3: CASSLEPNEQYF

V: TRBV28
length: 13
J: TRBJ2-5
CDR3: CASSRQGSGTQYF

V: TRBV10-3
length: 16
J: TRBJ1-4
CDR3: CAISGDRRATNEKLFF

V: TRBV6-2/TRBV6-3
length: 11
J: TRBJ2-7
CDR3: CASSYTHEQYF

V: TRBV9
length: 16
J: TRBJ2-1
CDR3: CASSVGPTRSYNEQFF

V: TRBV5-1
length: 14
J: TRBJ2-3
CDR3: CASSIGGTTDTQYF

V: TRBV12-3/TRBV12-4
length: 13
J: TRBJ2-5
CDR3: CASNRDSQETQYF

V: TRBV11-2
length: 13
J: TRBJ1-5
CDR3: CASSLASGQPQHF

V: TRBV6-6
length: 14
J: TRBJ2-7
CDR3: CASSETGYSYEQYF

V: TRBV20-1
length: 14
J: TRBJ2-5
CDR3: CSARDRRGEETQYF

V: TRBV14
length: 20
J: TRBJ1-5
CDR3: CASSRIIRGGIPYSNQPQHF

V: TRBV7-2
length: 15
J: TRBJ2-1
CDR3: CASSLAQGVYNEQFF

V: TRBV27
length: 15
J: TRBJ2-1
CDR3: CASSPSVSSYNEQFF

V: TRBV7-9
length: 16
J: TRBJ2-1
CDR3: CASSLEGGLLNNEQFF

V: TRBV27
length: 14
J: TRBJ1-1
CDR3: CASSLGQGVTEAFF

V: TRBV12-3/TRBV12-4
length: 15
J: TRBJ2-5
CDR3: CASTPRAGGVETQYF

V: TRBV6-2/TRBV6-3
length: 16
J: TRBJ2-1
CDR3: CASSYLLGSSYNEQFF

V: TRBV9
length: 13
J: TRBJ2-7
CDR3: CASSADPGHEQYF

V: TRBV7-6
length: 17
J: TRBJ2-2
CDR3: CASSLSLTGGNTGELFF